The T cell receptor beta chain described here comes from a study of human T cells and chemical hapten exposure (dated by TCRdb to the early 2020s). Study-wide context: For sensitization, 2% DPC in acetone was applied to an approximately 2 cm by approximately 2 cm area of upper inner arm skin. Blood samples were taken from patients before sensitization (week 0) and then at 2, 6 and about 24 weeks after DPC sensitization. Some 29 alopecia patients gave blood for TCR sequencing at one to four time points (pre-sensitization, 2, 6 and 24 weeks). Most of the patients in the cohort were female, and the cohort covered alopecia areata with under or over 50% scalp involvement, alopecia totalis and alopecia universalis. Libraries were pooled for sequencing, and variation in per-sample TCR yields was attributed mainly to small differences in library volumes within the pool. Peripheral blood TCR repertoire changes were tracked in vivo in alopecia patients during primary and secondary sensitization to the hapten diphenylcyclopropenone (DPC). Patch testing was performed on the upper back with Finn chambers containing 0.01% DPC, and the patch tests were scored after 6 days according to International Contact Dermatitis Research Group standards. Weekly therapeutic DPC doses were additionally applied to the scalp of patients throughout the approximately 24-week study period.

A remark on this clonotype: The antigen this receptor binds is unknown. Per-base qualities were not stored, and no clone one base away is much larger.

The library relied on RACE. TCRdb lists the instrument as NextSeq 500. During library preparation, unique molecular identifiers were attached to individual cDNA molecules so that TCRs could be counted in a quantitative, reproducible way. Both TCR alpha and TCR beta chains were sequenced from each blood RNA sample. Per the authors' processing: The median number of TCRs per sample was some 100,000, ranging from roughly 23,224 to 700,000. V, J and CDR3 annotation of the TCR reads was performed with the Decombinator software suite. Every sample was subsampled to the same number of TCRs (28,000) for the PS versus PT1 abundance plots. TCRs were defined as expanded if absent before sensitization and observed at least eight times at the 2-week time point. TCRdb applied fastp at Q25 and MiXCR to the public reads, then kept only in-frame beta chains. Rows with a matching CDR3 protein are joined into one entry that keeps the most common DNA and genes. For this entry, the V and J calls and clone size follow TCRdb and not the study's own pipeline. For this sample the table gives tens of thousands of distinct CDR3 sequences, of which over 9.5% were detected only once. The ten largest account for less than 2.5% of the sample.

The intended sense of this specimen's time point label: patch test 1, 2 weeks after DPC sensitization. The sample's treatment or condition label is to be understood as: therapeutic diphenylcyclopropenone sensitization with weekly scalp DPC. At each patch-test visit, blood was drawn before the patch test was applied. Eligible patients were aged 18 to 70, diagnosed with alopecia, deemed suitable for DPC therapy, and excluded if pregnant. Total RNA was isolated from unfractionated whole blood collected in Tempus Blood RNA tubes. The cysteine opens and the phenylalanine closes a CDR3 of 14 amino acids. The retained sequence is limited to the CDR3, 42 bases, with the frame set at the first base. CDR1 is given as SGHKS and CDR2 as YYEKEE, both from the germline V gene (reference sequence). V loses 2 bases of germline sequence and J loses 4 bases, and the interval between the two ends is 10 bases. Overall results and qualifications from the work: Alopecia, a presumed autoimmune disease, was present in all patients, so the immune response of the patients might differ from that of healthy individuals. DPC sensitization did not change how many TCRs were above 1 in 1000 frequency, and no evidence was found of alterations in global repertoire structure. Patch test score was positively correlated with the number of PT1 expanded TCRs, with significance at thresholds 8, 16 and 32 but not at 4. Compared with pre-sensitization or healthy control sets, expanded TCRs formed significantly more large CDR3 similarity clusters, which is consistent with antigen-driven responses. Repeated subsampling changed both the strength of the expansion versus patch-test correlation and the threshold at which that correlation became significant.

The source is a man aged 35-49 years with alopecia areata. Some clones in this sample may be carry-over from other donors' samples. This receptor chain uses TRBV5-5 and TRBJ1-3, with the D gene uncertain. Sequenced here: whole blood, sampled in connection with sensitization to the hapten diphenylcyclopropenone (DPC). The CDR3 sequence is CASSFLSGGNTIYF. The nucleotide sequence reads as follows: TGTGCCAGCAGCTTCTTATCCGGGGGAAACACCATATATTTT.